Listed below are T cell receptor beta chains from one sample, sequenced in a study of T cells after yellow fever vaccination. TCRdb processed the 5' RACE reads anew with MiXCR; each CDR3 protein has one entry. The repertoire consists of hundreds of thousands of distinct CDR3 sequences, with approximately 13% occurring once and the leading ten covering about 15%. Sequencing was performed on PBMCs, taken on the day of the yellow fever booster vaccination. The receptors stem from a man aged 25 to 40 who received the YFV17D yellow fever vaccine. Both conserved end residues are part of each CDR3. Each record gives: CDR3 protein, CDR3 DNA, clone size, V gene, J gene, D gene. D genes are given only for firm matches. Clone size is shown for a subset of rows, as once, few, many or a class of expanded clone.

CDR3: CASSSQGAEANEKLFF
DNA: TGTGCCAGCAGTTCCCAGGGGGCGGAAGCTAATGAAAAACTGTTTTTT
size: many
V: TRBV28
J: TRBJ1-4
D: TRBD1

CDR3: CASSEATWGGDEQFF
DNA: TGTGCCAGCAGTGAAGCCACGTGGGGTGGGGATGAGCAGTTCTTC
size: few
V: TRBV25-1
J: TRBJ2-1
D: -

CDR3: CASSPTGTPEQYF
DNA: TGTGCCAGCAGCCCGACAGGGACGCCCGAGCAGTACTTC
size: -
V: TRBV7-9
J: TRBJ2-7
D: TRBD1

CDR3: CASSPGQARVSEKLFF
DNA: TGTGCCAGCAGCCCGGGACAGGCCCGCGTTTCGGAAAAACTGTTTTTT
size: -
V: TRBV7-2
J: TRBJ1-4
D: TRBD1

CDR3: CASRQVGSENTIYF
DNA: TGCGCCAGCAGGCAGGTTGGCAGTGAAAACACCATATATTTT
size: few
V: TRBV5-1
J: TRBJ1-3
D: -

CDR3: CASSQGLAGLDDYEQYF
DNA: TGTGCCAGCTCTCAAGGACTAGCAGGATTGGACGACTACGAGCAGTACTTC
size: -
V: TRBV18
J: TRBJ2-7
D: TRBD2

CDR3: CASSLVRRNEQFF
DNA: TGTGCCAGCAGCTTAGTTCGACGAAATGAGCAGTTCTTC
size: few
V: TRBV7-8
J: TRBJ2-1
D: -

CDR3: CAIRAPPQETQYF
DNA: TGTGCCATCAGGGCGCCTCCCCAAGAGACCCAGTACTTC
size: -
V: TRBV10-3
J: TRBJ2-5
D: -

CDR3: CASAVQYRTGAGYTF
DNA: TGTGCCAGCGCCGTTCAATATAGGACAGGGGCTGGCTACACCTTC
size: few
V: TRBV25-1
J: TRBJ1-2
D: TRBD1

CDR3: CASSLRGTGRNQPQHF
DNA: TGTGCCAGCAGCTTGCGGGGTACAGGGAGGAATCAGCCCCAGCATTTT
size: -
V: TRBV5-6
J: TRBJ1-5
D: -

CDR3: CAGASGSSYNEQFF
DNA: TGTGCCGGGGCTAGCGGGAGTTCCTACAATGAGCAGTTCTTC
size: -
V: TRBV10-3
J: TRBJ2-1
D: TRBD2

CDR3: CASRDGRVGEKLFF
DNA: TGTGCCAGTAGGGATGGTCGGGTTGGTGAAAAACTGTTTTTT
size: few
V: TRBV19
J: TRBJ1-4
D: -

CDR3: CSAREHPSSGQFF
DNA: TGCAGTGCTAGAGAACACCCTTCTAGCGGGCAGTTCTTC
size: -
V: TRBV20-1
J: TRBJ2-1
D: TRBD2

CDR3: CATSREILRGSSTDTQYF
DNA: TGTGCCACCAGCAGAGAAATCCTTCGGGGTTCTAGCACAGATACGCAGTATTTT
size: -
V: TRBV15
J: TRBJ2-3
D: -

CDR3: CSAREEGTDTQYF
DNA: TGCAGTGCTAGAGAAGAGGGCACAGATACGCAGTATTTT
size: -
V: TRBV20-1
J: TRBJ2-3
D: -

CDR3: CASSRCGGAGPEQFF
DNA: TGCGCCAGCAGTCGGTGCGGGGGCGCGGGGCCTGAGCAGTTCTTC
size: few
V: TRBV23-1
J: TRBJ2-1
D: -

CDR3: CASKAGTSGTGELFF
DNA: TGCGCCAGCAAAGCCGGGACTAGCGGCACCGGGGAGCTGTTTTTT
size: -
V: TRBV5-1
J: TRBJ2-2
D: TRBD2

CDR3: CASSLGGLAGWDTQYF
DNA: TGTGCCAGCAGCTTAGGGGGACTAGCGGGGTGGGATACGCAGTATTTT
size: few
V: TRBV7-8
J: TRBJ2-3
D: TRBD2

CDR3: CASSLAYSQGTDTQYF
DNA: TGTGCCAGCAGTTTAGCGTACTCCCAGGGCACAGATACGCAGTATTTT
size: few
V: TRBV12-3/TRBV12-4
J: TRBJ2-3
D: -

CDR3: CASAPPGQSFYEQYF
DNA: TGTGCCAGTGCCCCTCCGGGACAGTCCTTCTACGAGCAGTACTTC
size: few
V: TRBV19
J: TRBJ2-7
D: TRBD1

CDR3: CASSYSNTQRGYTF
DNA: TGTGCCAGCAGTTACTCGAATACCCAAAGGGGCTACACCTTC
size: few
V: TRBV6-2/TRBV6-3
J: TRBJ1-2
D: -

CDR3: CASSLGRSYQPQHF
DNA: TGTGCCAGCAGCTTAGGTAGGAGTTATCAGCCCCAGCATTTT
size: few
V: TRBV5-6
J: TRBJ1-5
D: -

CDR3: CASSLAGLAGVSSQFF
DNA: TGTGCCAGCAGCTTAGCGGGACTAGCGGGAGTAAGTTCCCAGTTCTTC
size: -
V: TRBV7-8
J: TRBJ2-1
D: TRBD2

CDR3: CASSPSPPYEQYF
DNA: TGCGCCAGCAGCCCTAGCCCCCCCTACGAGCAGTACTTC
size: many
V: TRBV5-1
J: TRBJ2-7
D: -

CDR3: CASAEDRVNYGYTF
DNA: TGTGCCAGCGCCGAGGACAGGGTGAACTATGGCTACACCTTC
size: -
V: TRBV6-1
J: TRBJ1-2
D: TRBD1

CDR3: CASSQDPRDSGENF
DNA: TGCGCCAGCAGCCAAGACCCTCGGGATTCCGGAGAGAACTTC
size: -
V: TRBV4-3
J: TRBJ2-7
D: -

CDR3: CASGRSGVAEAFF
DNA: TGTGCTAGTGGTAGATCAGGGGTGGCTGAAGCTTTCTTT
size: few
V: TRBV12-5
J: TRBJ1-1
D: -

CDR3: CSATSRDRWNYGYTF
DNA: TGCAGCGCCACCTCACGGGACAGGTGGAACTATGGCTACACCTTC
size: many
V: TRBV29-1
J: TRBJ1-2
D: TRBD1

CDR3: CAGSSRTSGYEQYF
DNA: TGCGCCGGCAGCAGTCGGACTAGCGGGTACGAGCAGTACTTC
size: -
V: TRBV5-1
J: TRBJ2-7
D: TRBD2

CDR3: CASSLAGTSGRRGRDTQYF
DNA: TGTGCCAGCAGTTTAGCAGGGACTAGCGGGAGGAGGGGGCGAGATACGCAGTATTTT
size: -
V: TRBV12-3/TRBV12-4
J: TRBJ2-3
D: TRBD2

CDR3: CASSILSEPGANEQFF
DNA: TGTGCCAGTAGTATATTGTCGGAGCCGGGAGCAAATGAGCAGTTCTTC
size: few
V: TRBV19
J: TRBJ2-1
D: -

CDR3: CATSDLTSGRASTQYF
DNA: TGTGCCACCAGTGACCTCACTAGCGGGAGGGCCTCTACGCAGTATTTT
size: -
V: TRBV24-1
J: TRBJ2-3
D: TRBD2

CDR3: CASRRMGGIEAFF
DNA: TGTGCCAGCAGACGGATGGGGGGGATTGAAGCTTTCTTT
size: -
V: TRBV7-2
J: TRBJ1-1
D: -

CDR3: CASSLVAVGTDTQYF
DNA: TGTGCCAGCAGCTTAGTGGCGGTAGGAACAGATACGCAGTATTTT
size: few
V: TRBV7-2
J: TRBJ2-3
D: -

CDR3: CASSANQGANEKLFF
DNA: TGCGCCAGCAGCGCGAATCAGGGGGCAAATGAAAAACTGTTTTTT
size: -
V: TRBV5-1
J: TRBJ1-4
D: TRBD1

CDR3: CASNIQGQATQYF
DNA: TGTGCCAGCAACATACAGGGCCAAGCGACCCAGTACTTC
size: -
V: TRBV7-9
J: TRBJ2-5
D: -

CDR3: CASSLNGEVEPQHF
DNA: TGTGCCAGCAGTTTAAACGGGGAGGTGGAGCCCCAGCATTTT
size: -
V: TRBV27
J: TRBJ1-5
D: -

CDR3: CSARDSRRGGRREGKTQYF
DNA: TGCAGTGCTAGAGATTCGAGGCGGGGAGGACGAAGAGAAGGCAAGACCCAGTACTTC
size: -
V: TRBV20-1
J: TRBJ2-5
D: -

CDR3: CASSWPRTSGKDTQYF
DNA: TGTGCCAGCAGTTGGCCTCGGACTAGCGGGAAGGATACGCAGTATTTT
size: few
V: TRBV12-3/TRBV12-4
J: TRBJ2-3
D: TRBD2

CDR3: CASSYGSHYGYTF
DNA: TGTGCCAGCAGTTACGGTAGTCACTATGGCTACACCTTC
size: -
V: TRBV12-3/TRBV12-4
J: TRBJ1-2
D: -

CDR3: CASSRSVQSSYNEQFF
DNA: TGTGCCAGCAGCCGCTCAGTCCAAAGCTCCTACAATGAGCAGTTCTTC
size: few
V: TRBV4-2
J: TRBJ2-1
D: -

CDR3: CSATPTVYGYTF
DNA: TGCAGTGCTACACCGACAGTCTATGGCTACACCTTC
size: -
V: TRBV20-1
J: TRBJ1-2
D: -

CDR3: CASRPPMDSSRVKTQYF
DNA: TGCGCCAGCAGACCACCTATGGACAGCTCCAGGGTGAAGACCCAGTACTTC
size: -
V: TRBV10-2
J: TRBJ2-5
D: -

CDR3: CASSQVADSSYEQYF
DNA: TGCGCCAGCAGCCAAGTAGCGGACAGCTCCTACGAGCAGTACTTC
size: -
V: TRBV4-3
J: TRBJ2-7
D: -